The clone carrying this TCR beta chain appeared a few times. Its antigen is currently unknown. This CDR3 contains 13 residues. V was cut by 5 bases and J by 1 base, with 9 bases left in between. Germline values: CDR1 SGHRS, CDR2 YFSETQ. The data originate from a study of beta chain features in type 1 diabetes. General study points: Within patients, naive, central memory and Treg TCRB repertoires seemed more similar than within healthy donors. The study found moderately but significantly shorter TCRB CDR3s in all four CD4+ subsets of Type 1 diabetes patients.

Expressed TCRB transcripts were sequenced after all isolated RNA was converted to cDNA. The assay was immunoSEQ multiplex PCR, and TCRdb's table has in-frame clones only and misses some. The sample lists under 850,000 clones; around 15% were seen once. Purity exceeding 95% was reached by all sorted populations. The chain carries TRBV5-1 and TRBJ1-1; unclear D gene. The sequencing input was naive CD4+ T cells from blood. The sequence derives from a man aged 18 to 30 with type 1 diabetes. The CDR3 spells CASSNVKNTEAFF. In nucleotides, the CDR3 is TGCGCCAGCAGTAACGTGAAGAACACTGAAGCTTTCTTT.